The next 15 T cell receptor beta chains were all read from a single sample in a study of blood T cells in healthy people across ages. Then a second PCR, running about 6 to 11 cycles, was carried out with a sample-barcoded 5' primer and a J-beta primer mix. TCRdb recomputed calls from the 5' RACE reads with MiXCR, one row per CDR3 protein. The sample consists of about 970,000 distinct CDR3 sequences, around 54% of them appearing once. The specimen sequenced was blood. These TCRs come from a woman aged 60-75 years in good health.

This clonotype was seen a handful of times. This rearrangement joins TRBV20-1 to TRBJ1-2; D is perhaps TRBD1 (5 bases). V was pared by 5 bases and J by 0 bases, with 16 bases between. CDR3 size: 15 residues. Per germline, CDR1 DFQATT and CDR2 SNEGSKA (reference sequence). The DNA for the CDR3 is TGCAGTGCTCCCCGTTCCCGACAGTCTAACTATGGCTACACCTTC. Amino acids: CSAPRSRQSNYGYTF.

The CDR3 is CAARPAGSYNEQFF. The CDR3 nucleotides are TGTGCCGCCCGGCCGGCGGGATCCTACAATGAGCAGTTCTTC. The chain is built from TRBV2 and TRBJ2-1; possible D gene TRBD2, 6 bases. This CDR3 is built from 14 residues. V lost 11 bases and J lost 1, with 15 bases in between. Per the germline V gene, CDR1 is SNHLY and CDR2 is FYNNEI.

The chain uses TRBV20-1 and TRBJ2-5; D is uncertain. The V end was cut by 0 bases, the J end by 2 bases, with 7 bases between. The CDR3 runs 13 residues. Per the germline V gene, CDR1 is DFQATT and CDR2 is SNEGSKA (reference sequence). The CDR3 DNA reads as TGCAGTGCTAGAGATCAAGTACAAGAGACCCAGTACTTC. This sequence encodes CSARDQVQETQYF.

The chain combines TRBV4-2 with TRBJ1-5; D possibly corresponds to TRBD1 (5 bases). The CDR3 has 16 amino acids. Deletions cut 0 bases from V and 1 base from J, with 10 bases between. Germline CDR1 reads LGHNA; CDR2 reads YNFKEQ. The CDR3 DNA reads as TGTGCCAGCAGCCAAGAGAGGGGACGGAGCAATCAGCCCCAGCATTTT. It yields the protein CASSQERGRSNQPQHF.

The chain uses TRBV20-1 and TRBJ2-5; D is unresolved. The J call may not be correct, given that the DNA end is closer to TRBJ2-7. The CDR3 has 17 residues. The V gene's germline CDR1 is DFQATT and CDR2 SNEGSKA (reference sequence). CDR3 sequence reads: CSARDLSAKRPIHEQYF. The CDR3 coding sequence is TGCAGTGCTAGAGATCTCAGCGCCAAAAGGCCTATTCACGAGCAGTACTTC.

The rearrangement uses TRBV20-1 and TRBJ1-5; a weak D match, TRBD1 (5 bases). V shed 1 base and J shed 4 bases, with 11 bases lying between them. The CDR3 is 14 amino acids. Germline values: CDR1 DFQATT, CDR2 SNEGSKA (reference sequence). The DNA of the CDR3 is TGCAGTGCTAGAGTCTTGGGGGTTAATCAGCCCCAGCATTTT. This gives the protein CSARVLGVNQPQHF.

The rearrangement joins TRBV5-6 to TRBJ1-2, with 8 bases identical to TRBD1. This CDR3 region has 14 residues. Trimming cost V 4 bases and J 4 bases; bases outside gene matches: 6. Germline V gene lookup returns CDR1 SGHDT and CDR2 YYEEEE. CDR3 nucleotides: TGTGCCAGCAGCATGACAGGGGATGGCTATGGCTACACCTTC. It specifies CASSMTGDGYGYTF.

The CDR3 DNA follows: TGTGCCAGCAGTTTTGGCAGACTTAGCAATCAGCCCCAGCATTTT. Translating it yields CASSFGRLSNQPQHF. J is TRBJ1-5 and V is TRBV28, with D unclear. The V gene's germline CDR1 is MDHEN and CDR2 SYDVKM. There are 15 residues in the CDR3. The germline V and J ends were trimmed by 3 bases and 0 bases, with 9 bases remaining between them.

The V call is TRBV28, the J call TRBJ2-5; 10 bases match TRBD2. Germline CDR1 reads MDHEN; CDR2 reads SYDVKM. The CDR3 is 15 amino acids. The trim removed 6 bases at V and 4 bases at J, leaving 8 bases unmatched. This CDR3 reads CASRGGSGRSETQYF. For the CDR3, the DNA is TGTGCCAGCAGGGGCGGTAGCGGGAGGTCAGAGACCCAGTACTTC.

The chain couples TRBV2 to TRBJ2-5, with 9 bases matching TRBD2. This CDR3 has 17 residues. V trimming: 7 bases; J trimming: 4 bases; junction bases outside the gene matches: 16. The V gene's germline CDR1 is SNHLY and CDR2 FYNNEI. The CDR3 bases are TGTGCCAGCATAGGGAGAAGGCAGCGGGAGGCTGGAGAGACCCAGTACTTC. It yields the protein CASIGRRQREAGETQYF.

The chain has TRBV27 and TRBJ2-1, with 8 positions matching TRBD1. From germline, CDR1 is MNHEY and CDR2 SMNVEV (reference sequence). J lost 8 bases, V lost 2 bases, and 5 bases had no gene match. The CDR3 is made up of 14 amino acids. CDR3: CASSLRTGWDEQFF. CDR3 DNA: TGTGCCAGCAGTTTACGGACAGGGTGGGATGAGCAGTTCTTC.

This rearrangement joins TRBV27 to TRBJ2-1; D gene unclear. V lost 3 bases to trimming and J lost 7 bases, with 10 bases between them. CDR1 is MNHEY, CDR2 SMNVEV, per germline (reference sequence). This CDR3 contains 13 residues. The CDR3 region has the DNA TGTGCCAGCAGTTTCATGTTGGGAAATGAGCAGTTCTTC. Residues: CASSFMLGNEQFF.

The chain links TRBV12-3 or TRBV12-4 to TRBJ1-1; a weak D match, TRBD1 (6 bases). Trimming stripped 3 bases from V and 0 bases from J, with 20 bases between. The CDR3 loop spans 18 amino acids. The CDR3 loop reads CASSLVKRGTPLNTEAFF. In DNA, the CDR3 is TGTGCCAGCAGTTTGGTTAAGCGGGGGACACCATTGAACACTGAAGCTTTCTTT.

This chain links TRBV7-2 with TRBJ2-3; TRBD1 matches 8 bases. The J segment lost 4 bases and the V segment lost 2 bases, leaving 5 bases of the junction unmatched. The CDR3 loop spans 15 amino acids. Per the germline V gene, CDR1 is SGHTA and CDR2 is FQGNSA. The CDR3 region is CASSLRQGASDTQYF. The CDR3 DNA reads as TGTGCCAGCAGCTTAAGGCAGGGGGCTTCAGATACGCAGTATTTT.

The chain couples TRBV28 to TRBJ2-3; TRBD1 aligns across 10 bases. This CDR3 contains 15 residues. The germline V gene encodes CDR1 MDHEN and CDR2 SYDVKM. The J segment lost 2 bases and the V segment lost 6 bases, leaving 5 bases of the junction unmatched. CDR3 nucleotides: TGTGCCAGCAGGAGGACAGGGGGGCTCACAGATACGCAGTATTTT. Its translation: CASRRTGGLTDTQYF.